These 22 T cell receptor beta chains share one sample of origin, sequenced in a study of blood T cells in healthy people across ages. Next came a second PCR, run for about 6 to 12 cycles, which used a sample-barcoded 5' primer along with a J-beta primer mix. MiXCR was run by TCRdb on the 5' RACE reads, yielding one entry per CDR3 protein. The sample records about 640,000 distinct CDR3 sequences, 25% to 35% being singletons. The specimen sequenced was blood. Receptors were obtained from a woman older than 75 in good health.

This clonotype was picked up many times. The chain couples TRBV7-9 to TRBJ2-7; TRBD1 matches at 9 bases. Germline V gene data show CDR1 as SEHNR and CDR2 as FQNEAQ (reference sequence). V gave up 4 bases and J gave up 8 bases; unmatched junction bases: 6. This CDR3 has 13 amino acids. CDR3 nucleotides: TGTGCCAGCAGCTCGGGACAGGGTCGGCAGCAGTACTTC. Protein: CASSSGQGRQQYF.

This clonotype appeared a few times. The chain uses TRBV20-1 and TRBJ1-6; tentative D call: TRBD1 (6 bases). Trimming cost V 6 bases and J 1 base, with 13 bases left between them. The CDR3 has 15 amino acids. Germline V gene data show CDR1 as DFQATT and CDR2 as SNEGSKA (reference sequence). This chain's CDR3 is CSASPDRSYNSPLHF. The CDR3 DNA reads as TGCAGTGCCTCCCCGGACAGATCCTATAATTCACCCCTCCACTTT.

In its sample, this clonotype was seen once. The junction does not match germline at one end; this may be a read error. This CDR3 reads CTSSPPGLNTEAFF. In DNA form, the CDR3 reads TGTACCAGCAGCCCCCCCGGGTTGAACACTGAAGCTTTCTTT. The chain combines TRBV7-3 with TRBJ1-1; D unclear. Germline loops: CDR1 SGHTA, CDR2 FQGTGA. The CDR3 totals 14 residues.

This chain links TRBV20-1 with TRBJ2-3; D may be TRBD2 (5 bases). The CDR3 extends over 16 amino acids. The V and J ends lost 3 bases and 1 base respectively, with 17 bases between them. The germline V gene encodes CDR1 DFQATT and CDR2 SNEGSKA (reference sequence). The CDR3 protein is CSARRAGGAGTDTQYF. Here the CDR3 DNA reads TGCAGTGCTAGGCGCGCGGGCGGAGCTGGCACAGATACGCAGTATTTT.

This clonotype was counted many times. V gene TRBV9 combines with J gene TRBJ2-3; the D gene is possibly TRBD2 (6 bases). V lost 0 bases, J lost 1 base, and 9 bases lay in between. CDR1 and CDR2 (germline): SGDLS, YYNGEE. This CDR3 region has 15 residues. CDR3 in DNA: TGTGCCAGCAGCGTAGGAGGGGAGGGCACAGATACGCAGTATTTT. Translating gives CASSVGGEGTDTQYF.

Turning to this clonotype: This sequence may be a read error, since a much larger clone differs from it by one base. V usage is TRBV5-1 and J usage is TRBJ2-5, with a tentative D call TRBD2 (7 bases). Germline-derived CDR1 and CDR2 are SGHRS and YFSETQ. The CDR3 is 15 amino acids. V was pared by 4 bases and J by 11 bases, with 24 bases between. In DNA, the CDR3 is TGCGCCAGCAGCAAAAGGGGGGGGCTTCAGGATGAGCAGTACTTC. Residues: CASSKRGGLQDEQYF. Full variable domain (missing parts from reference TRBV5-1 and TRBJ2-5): KAGVTQTPRYLIKTRGQQVTLSCSPISGHRSVSWYQQTPGQGLQFLFEYFSETQRNKGNFPGRFSGRQFSNSRSEMNVSTLELGDSALYLCASSKRGGLQDEQYFGPGTRLLVL.

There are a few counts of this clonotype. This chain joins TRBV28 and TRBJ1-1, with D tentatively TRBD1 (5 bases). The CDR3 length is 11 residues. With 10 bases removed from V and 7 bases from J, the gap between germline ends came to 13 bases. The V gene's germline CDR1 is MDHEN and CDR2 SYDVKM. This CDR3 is CATGRGFEAFF. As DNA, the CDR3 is TGTGCCACCGGCCGGGGGTTTGAAGCTTTCTTT. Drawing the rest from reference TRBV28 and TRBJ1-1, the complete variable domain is DVKVTQSSRYLVKRTGEKVFLECVQDMDHENMFWYRQDPGLGLRLIYFSYDVKMKEKGDIPEGYSVSREKKERFSLILESASTNQTSMYLCATGRGFEAFFGQGTRLTVV.

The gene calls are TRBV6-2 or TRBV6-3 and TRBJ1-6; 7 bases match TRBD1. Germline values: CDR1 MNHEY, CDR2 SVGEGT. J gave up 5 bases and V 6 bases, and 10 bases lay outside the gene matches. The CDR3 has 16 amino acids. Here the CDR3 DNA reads TGTGCCAGCAGAAGCACCAGGACAGGCAATAATTCACCCCTCCACTTT. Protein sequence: CASRSTRTGNNSPLHF.

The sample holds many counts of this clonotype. CDR3 loop: CSARRTATSTDTQYF. In nucleotides, the CDR3 is TGCAGTGCTAGAAGGACTGCCACGAGCACAGATACGCAGTATTTT. This chain joins TRBV20-1 and TRBJ2-3; a weak D match, TRBD2 (5 bases). Per germline, CDR1 DFQATT and CDR2 SNEGSKA (reference sequence). CDR3 length: 15 amino acids. The V end was cut by 2 bases, the J end by 0 bases, with 12 bases between.

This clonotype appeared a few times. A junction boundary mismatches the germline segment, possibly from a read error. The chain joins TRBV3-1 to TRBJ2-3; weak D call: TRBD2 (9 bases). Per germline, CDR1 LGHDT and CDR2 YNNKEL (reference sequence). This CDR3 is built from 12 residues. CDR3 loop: CASTSGTGTQYF. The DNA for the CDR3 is TGTGCCAGCACTAGCGGGACAGGTACGCAGTATTTT.

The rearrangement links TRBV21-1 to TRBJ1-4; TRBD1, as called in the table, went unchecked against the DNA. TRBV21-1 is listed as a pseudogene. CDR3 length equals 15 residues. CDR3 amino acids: CASSPPGHSNEKLFF. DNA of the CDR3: TGTGCCAGCAGTCCCCCGGGACACTCTAATGAAAAACTGTTTTTT.

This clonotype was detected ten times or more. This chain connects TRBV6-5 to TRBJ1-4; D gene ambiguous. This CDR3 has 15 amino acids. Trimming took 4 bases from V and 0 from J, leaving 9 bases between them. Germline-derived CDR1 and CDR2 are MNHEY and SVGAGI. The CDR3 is CASSSRPATNEKLFF. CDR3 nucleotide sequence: TGTGCCAGCAGTTCACGACCCGCAACTAATGAAAAACTGTTTTTT.

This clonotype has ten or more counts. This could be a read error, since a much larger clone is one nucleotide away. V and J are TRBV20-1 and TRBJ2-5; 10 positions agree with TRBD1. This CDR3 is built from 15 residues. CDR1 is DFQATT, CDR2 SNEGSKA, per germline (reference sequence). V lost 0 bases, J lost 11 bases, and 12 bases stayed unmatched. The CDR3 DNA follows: TGCAGTGCTAGAGATGGCGGGGACAGGGGCAGAGGGCAGTACTTC. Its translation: CSARDGGDRGRGQYF.

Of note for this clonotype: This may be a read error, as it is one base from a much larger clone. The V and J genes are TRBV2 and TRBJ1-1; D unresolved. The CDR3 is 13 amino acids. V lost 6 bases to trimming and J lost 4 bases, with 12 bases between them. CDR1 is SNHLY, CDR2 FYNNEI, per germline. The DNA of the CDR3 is TGTGCCAGCAGGTACTACAGAAGCACTGAAGCTTTCTTT. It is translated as CASRYYRSTEAFF.

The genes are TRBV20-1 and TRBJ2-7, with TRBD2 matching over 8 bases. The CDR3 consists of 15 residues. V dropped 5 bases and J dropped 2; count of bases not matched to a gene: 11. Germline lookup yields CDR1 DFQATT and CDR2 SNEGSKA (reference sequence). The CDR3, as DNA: TGCAGTGCTCCTCCCAGCGGGGGACTTCCCTACGAGCAGTACTTC. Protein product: CSAPPSGGLPYEQYF.

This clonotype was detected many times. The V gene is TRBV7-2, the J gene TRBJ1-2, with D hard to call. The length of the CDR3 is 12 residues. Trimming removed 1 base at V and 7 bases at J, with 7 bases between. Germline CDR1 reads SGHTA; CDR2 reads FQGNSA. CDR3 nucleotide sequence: TGTGCCAGCAGCTTAGAACAGCGTGGCTACACCTTC. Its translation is CASSLEQRGYTF.

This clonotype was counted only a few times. The CDR3: CASSQEEQGNTEAFF. The CDR3 nucleotides read TGTGCCAGCAGCCAAGAGGAACAGGGGAACACTGAAGCTTTCTTT. This chain links TRBV4-2 with TRBJ1-1; weak D call: TRBD1 (6 bases). CDR1 and CDR2 (germline): LGHNA, YNFKEQ. Trimming cost V 0 bases and J 1 base, with 9 bases left between them. The CDR3 runs to 15 residues.

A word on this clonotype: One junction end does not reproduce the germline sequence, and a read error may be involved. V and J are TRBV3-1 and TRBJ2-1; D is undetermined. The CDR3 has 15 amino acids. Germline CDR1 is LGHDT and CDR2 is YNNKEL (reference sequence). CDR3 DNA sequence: TGTGCCAGCGGCCAAGATCAGACGACTTACAATGAGCGGTTCTTC. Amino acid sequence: CASGQDQTTYNERFF.

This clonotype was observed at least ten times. CDR3 region: CASSARDRGPHEQYF. CDR3 DNA: TGTGCCAGCAGCGCCCGGGACAGGGGGCCCCACGAGCAGTACTTC. The chain is built from TRBV7-8 and TRBJ2-7, with 12 bases matching TRBD1. Germline-derived CDR1 and CDR2 are SGHVS and FQNEAQ. This CDR3 has 15 residues. V lost 5 bases to trimming and J lost 5 bases; unmatched junction nucleotides: 7. The full variable domain, its missing parts supplied by reference TRBV7-8 and TRBJ2-7, is GAGVSQSPRYKVAKRGQDVALRCDPISGHVSLFWYQQALGQGPEFLTYFQNEAQLDKSGLPSDRFFAERPEGSVSTLKIQRTQQEDSAVYLCASSARDRGPHEQYFGPGTRLTVT.

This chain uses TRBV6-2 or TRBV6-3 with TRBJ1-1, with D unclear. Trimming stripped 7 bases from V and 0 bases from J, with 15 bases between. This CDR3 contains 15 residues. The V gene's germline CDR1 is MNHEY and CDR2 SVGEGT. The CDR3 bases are TGTGCCAGCACCCCTAGTCCGCTCATGAACACTGAAGCTTTCTTT. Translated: CASTPSPLMNTEAFF.

The CDR3: CAITRGQEAFF. CDR3 DNA sequence: TGTGCCATCACCCGAGGACAAGAAGCTTTCTTT. The chain recombines TRBV10-3 with TRBJ1-1; tentatively, D is TRBD1 (5 bases). The germline V gene encodes CDR1 ENHRY and CDR2 SYGVKD. This CDR3 spans 11 amino acids. The germline V and J ends were trimmed by 7 bases and 8 bases, with 11 bases remaining between them.

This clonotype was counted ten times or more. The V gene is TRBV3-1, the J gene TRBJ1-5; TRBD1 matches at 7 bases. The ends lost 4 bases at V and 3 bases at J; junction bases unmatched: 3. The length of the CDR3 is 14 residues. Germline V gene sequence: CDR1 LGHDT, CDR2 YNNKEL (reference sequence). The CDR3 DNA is TGTGCCAGCAGCCCGACAGGGCTCAATCAGCCCCAGCATTTT. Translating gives CASSPTGLNQPQHF. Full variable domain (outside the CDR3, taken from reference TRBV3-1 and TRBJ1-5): DTAVSQTPKYLVTQMGNDKSIKCEQNLGHDTMYWYKQDSKKFLKIMFSYNNKELIINETVPNRFSPKSPDKAHLNLHINSLELGDSAVYFCASSPTGLNQPQHFGDGTRLSIL.